The sequence of this T cell receptor (beta chain) was determined in a study of PD-L1 blockade in urothelial cancer. Across the whole study: Atezolizumab was started by patients in 2014 at 1,200 mg intravenously every 3 weeks. Bladder-origin urothelial cancer in males covered twenty-five of 29 patients. Timepoints chosen for blood analysis were 3 weeks (second dose) and 6 weeks after treatment start.

Study observations and caveats: Below-median blood TCR clonality before treatment forecast better survival.

As regards this clone: What it binds is not known.

V was clipped by 5 bases and J by 0 bases, with 8 bases between them. The CDR3 is made up of 15 amino acids. CDR1 MDHEN and CDR2 SYDVKM come from the germline V gene. The time point is: pretreatment peripheral blood. TCRdb's copy holds only in-frame clones and misses some; the assay was immunoSEQ multiplex PCR. The repertoire holds tens of thousands of clones, approximately 80% seen once, with roughly 1.5% in the top ten. The sequences come from PBMCs, collected around atezolizumab (anti-PD-L1) treatment. This sequence originates from a man aged 65 to 79 with urothelial cancer. This sequence joins TRBV28 and TRBJ2-6, with no clear D. CDR3 loop: CASSRRRSGANVLTF. The DNA for the CDR3 is TGTGCCAGCAGTCGCAGGCGCTCTGGGGCCAACGTCCTGACTTTC.